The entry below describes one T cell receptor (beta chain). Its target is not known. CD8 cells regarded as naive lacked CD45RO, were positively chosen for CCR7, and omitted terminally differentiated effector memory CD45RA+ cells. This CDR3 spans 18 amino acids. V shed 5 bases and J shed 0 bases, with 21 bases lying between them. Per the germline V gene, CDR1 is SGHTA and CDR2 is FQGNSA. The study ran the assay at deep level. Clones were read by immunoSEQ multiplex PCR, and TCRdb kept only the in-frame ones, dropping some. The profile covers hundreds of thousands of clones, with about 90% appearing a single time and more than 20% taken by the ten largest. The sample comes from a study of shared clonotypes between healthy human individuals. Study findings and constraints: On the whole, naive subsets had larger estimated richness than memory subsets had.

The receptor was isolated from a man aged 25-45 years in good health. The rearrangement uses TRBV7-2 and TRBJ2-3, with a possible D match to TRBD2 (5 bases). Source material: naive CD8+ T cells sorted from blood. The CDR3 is CASSPARLGGPSTDTQYF. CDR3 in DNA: TGTGCCAGCAGCCCAGCTCGGCTTGGCGGGCCTAGCACAGATACGCAGTATTTT.